The next 25 T cell receptor beta chains were all read from a single sample in a study of shared clonotypes between healthy human individuals. The repertoire was sequenced with immunoSEQ multiplex PCR; TCRdb's copy has only in-frame clones and lacks some. The sample has more than 2,000,000 clones; approximately 93% are singletons. The sequenced material came from naive CD4+ T cells from PBMCs. Subset of the sample: CD45RA+ positively selected. These receptors all stem from a man aged 18 to 29 in good health. Some clones in this sample may be carry-over from other donors' samples.

This rearrangement joins TRBV28 to TRBJ2-1; 8 nucleotides agree with TRBD2. V lost 11 bases to trimming and J lost 10 bases; unmatched junction nucleotides: 10. The CDR3 loop spans 12 amino acids. Germline V gene lookup returns CDR1 MDHEN and CDR2 SYDVKM. The CDR3 sequence is CALSGSSGEQFF. The CDR3 DNA reads as TGTGCCCTCAGCGGGTCTAGCGGGGAGCAGTTCTTC.

This clone was counted a few times. The rearrangement links TRBV4-1 to TRBJ2-7; weak D call: TRBD1 (7 bases). The ends were cut back, 6 bases at V and 4 bases at J, with 13 bases in the middle. CDR3 length equals 13 residues. The V gene's germline CDR1 is MGHRA and CDR2 YSYEKL. Written as DNA, the CDR3 is TGCGCCAGCAGAGCGACAGGGAGGTACGAGCAGTACTTC. Translation gives CASRATGRYEQYF.

A word on this clone: Other nucleotide sequences in the sample specify the same CDR3. Here the CDR3 DNA reads TGTGCCAGCAGCCGGTCCTCTGGAAACACCATATATTTT. Encoded protein: CASSRSSGNTIYF. The rearrangement joins TRBV7-9 to TRBJ1-3; the D is unclear. This CDR3 is 13 amino acids long. Germline CDR1 is SEHNR and CDR2 is FQNEAQ (reference sequence). V shed 5 bases and J shed 0 bases, with 5 bases lying between them.

In DNA form, the CDR3 reads TGTGCCAGCAGCTTAGACCGCCCCTACGAGCAGTACTTC. This translates into CASSLDRPYEQYF. The rearrangement links TRBV7-2 to TRBJ2-7; D ambiguous. CDR1 is SGHTA, CDR2 FQGNSA, per germline. This CDR3 is 13 amino acids long. Between the trimmed V and J ends, which lost 1 base and 2 bases, there was a span of 6 bases. Filled out from reference TRBV7-2 and TRBJ2-7, the complete variable domain reads GAGVSQSPSNKVTEKGKDVELRCDPISGHTALYWYRQSLGQGLEFLIYFQGNSAPDKSGLPSDRFSAERTGGSVSTLTIQRTQQEDSAVYLCASSLDRPYEQYFGPGTRLTVT.

The chain is built from TRBV9 and TRBJ1-4; D not resolved. The CDR3 contains 13 residues. Between the trimmed V and J ends, which lost 3 bases and 8 bases, there was a span of 11 bases. From germline, CDR1 is SGDLS and CDR2 YYNGEE. The CDR3 is CASSAYHWEKLFF. CDR3 sequence (DNA): TGTGCCAGCAGCGCCTACCACTGGGAAAAACTGTTTTTT.

The gene calls are TRBV6-1 and TRBJ2-2; TRBD2 is a possible D gene (6 bases). In germline, CDR1 is MNHNS, CDR2 SASEGT. V was trimmed by 8 bases and J by 5 bases, leaving 18 bases between them. This CDR3 has 15 amino acids. This chain's CDR3 is CASPKEGMVTGELFF. The CDR3 nucleotides are TGTGCCAGCCCTAAGGAGGGGATGGTGACCGGGGAGCTGTTTTTT.

The J gene is TRBJ2-5, the V gene TRBV10-3, with 12 bases aligning to TRBD2. There are 16 residues in the CDR3. CDR1 and CDR2 from the germline V gene are ENHRY and SYGVKD. Trimming took 3 bases from V and 3 from J; bases not matched to a gene: 5. The CDR3 nucleotides are TGTGCCATCAGTGACTCAGGACTAGCGGGAAAAGAGACCCAGTACTTC. Encoded protein: CAISDSGLAGKETQYF.

The sample holds one count of this clone. This chain connects TRBV19 to TRBJ2-7, with 7 nucleotides matching TRBD2. The length of the CDR3 is 13 residues. V was pared by 5 bases and J by 1 base, with 2 bases of the junction left unmatched. Per germline, CDR1 LNHDA and CDR2 SQIVND (reference sequence). Here the CDR3 DNA reads TGTGCCAGTAGTGGGGGACTATCCTACGAGCAGTACTTC. Protein: CASSGGLSYEQYF. Drawing the rest from reference TRBV19 and TRBJ2-7, the complete variable domain is DGGITQSPKYLFRKEGQNVTLSCEQNLNHDAMYWYRQDPGQGLRLIYYSQIVNDFQKGDIAEGYSVSREKKESFPLTVTSAQKNPTAFYLCASSGGLSYEQYFGPGTRLTVT.

The J gene is TRBJ2-2, the V gene TRBV5-1; D possibly uses TRBD1 or TRBD2 (6 bases each). Trimming cost V 8 bases and J 5 bases, with 22 bases left between them. Germline V gives CDR1 SGHRS, CDR2 YFSETQ. CDR3 size: 16 residues. The CDR3 nucleotides are TGCGCCAGTCTCGCCGTACAGGGAGGCCTGACCGGGGAGCTGTTTTTT. The encoded protein is CASLAVQGGLTGELFF.

The V and J genes are TRBV5-1 and TRBJ2-4, with 8 positions matching TRBD1. Trimming took 4 bases from V and 7 from J; bases not matched to a gene: 7. Germline V gene lookup returns CDR1 SGHRS and CDR2 YFSETQ. This CDR3 has 14 residues. CDR3 in amino acids: CASSLDRVGNIQYF. DNA of the CDR3: TGCGCCAGCAGCCTGGACAGGGTGGGGAACATTCAGTACTTC.

This chain joins TRBV7-9 and TRBJ2-7; 7 nucleotides line up with TRBD2. V lost 4 bases, J lost 4 bases, and 4 bases stayed unmatched. This CDR3 has 13 residues. Per the germline V gene, CDR1 is SEHNR and CDR2 is FQNEAQ (reference sequence). The CDR3 region is CASSWPGGYEQYF. For the CDR3, the DNA is TGTGCCAGCAGCTGGCCGGGGGGATACGAGCAGTACTTC.

The CDR3 DNA reads TGTGCCAGCAGCTTAAAGGGAATCGGGGAGCTGTTTTTT. Encoded protein: CASSLKGIGELFF. This chain connects TRBV7-9 to TRBJ2-2; D remains unclear. The germline V gene has CDR1 SEHNR and CDR2 FQNEAQ (reference sequence). This CDR3 region has 13 residues. Trimming shortened V by 2 bases and J by 7 bases, and 8 bases separated the two germline ends.

The genes are TRBV11-2 and TRBJ2-3; D might be TRBD1 (5 bases). This CDR3 comprises 15 residues. Between the trimmed V and J ends, which lost 5 bases and 5 bases, there was a span of 17 bases. Germline CDR1 is SGHAT and CDR2 is FQNNGV. The CDR3 DNA is TGTGCCAGCAGCATGATCCAGGGTGGGGTAGATACGCAGTATTTT. Amino acids: CASSMIQGGVDTQYF.

This clone appeared once. This chain uses TRBV7-3 with TRBJ1-5; no reliable D call. The germline CDR1 and CDR2 sequences are SGHTA and FQGTGA. This CDR3 comprises 15 residues. Trimming cost V 2 bases and J 2 bases, with 10 bases left between them. The DNA for the CDR3 is TGTGCCAGCAGCTTAGGCCGTATTGGCAATCAGCCCCAGCATTTT. Its protein is CASSLGRIGNQPQHF.

The chain links TRBV7-2 to TRBJ2-3, with no clear D. CDR3 length: 14 amino acids. The ends were cut back, 2 bases at V and 2 bases at J, with 8 bases in the middle. Germline V gene sequence: CDR1 SGHTA, CDR2 FQGNSA. CDR3 nucleotide sequence: TGTGCCAGCAGCTTAAAATTCCTCACAGATACGCAGTATTTT. Translated: CASSLKFLTDTQYF. The entire variable domain, with the rest obtained from reference TRBV7-2 and TRBJ2-3, is as follows: GAGVSQSPSNKVTEKGKDVELRCDPISGHTALYWYRQSLGQGLEFLIYFQGNSAPDKSGLPSDRFSAERTGGSVSTLTIQRTQQEDSAVYLCASSLKFLTDTQYFGPGTRLTVL.

In the case of this clone: Other DNA sequences in the same sample also yield this CDR3. The J gene is TRBJ1-1, the V gene TRBV28; 8 bases are shared with TRBD1. This CDR3 is built from 12 residues. Germline V gene lookup returns CDR1 MDHEN and CDR2 SYDVKM. The V gene end was trimmed by 6 bases and the J gene end by 6 bases; junction bases not matched to a gene: 3. CDR3 coding DNA: TGTGCCAGCAGGGACAGGGCCCCTGAAGCTTTCTTT. It translates to CASRDRAPEAFF. Looking up the rest from reference TRBV28 and TRBJ1-1 gives the full variable domain: DVKVTQSSRYLVKRTGEKVFLECVQDMDHENMFWYRQDPGLGLRLIYFSYDVKMKEKGDIPEGYSVSREKKERFSLILESASTNQTSMYLCASRDRAPEAFFGQGTRLTVV.

The chain carries TRBV6-1 and TRBJ2-1, with D perhaps being TRBD1 or TRBD2 (5 bases each). Per the germline V gene, CDR1 is MNHNS and CDR2 is SASEGT. This CDR3 is 16 amino acids long. V lost 3 bases to trimming and J lost 2 bases, with 14 bases between them. The CDR3: CASSEDLFRAYNEQFF. CDR3 sequence (DNA): TGTGCCAGCAGTGAGGACTTGTTCAGGGCCTACAATGAGCAGTTCTTC.

The gene calls are TRBV28 and TRBJ2-2; 9 nucleotides align to TRBD2. Per the germline V gene, CDR1 is MDHEN and CDR2 is SYDVKM. After removal of 6 bases from V and 4 bases from J, the junction contained 9 bases not matched to a gene. This CDR3 is built from 16 residues. The DNA of the CDR3 is TGTGCCAGCAGGACGTCGGGACTAGCCACCACCGGGGAGCTGTTTTTT. Protein product: CASRTSGLATTGELFF.

The chain joins TRBV19 to TRBJ2-2, with D perhaps given as TRBD1 or TRBD2 (5 bases each). Germline V lookup: CDR1 LNHDA, CDR2 SQIVND (reference sequence). Trimming took 7 bases from V and 6 from J, leaving 18 bases between them. The CDR3 has 15 residues. DNA for the CDR3: TGTGCCAGTAAGGACGGGACGATTAGGGCCGGGGAGCTGTTTTTT. Residues: CASKDGTIRAGELFF. Supplemented by reference TRBV19 and TRBJ2-2, the full variable domain reads DGGITQSPKYLFRKEGQNVTLSCEQNLNHDAMYWYRQDPGQGLRLIYYSQIVNDFQKGDIAEGYSVSREKKESFPLTVTSAQKNPTAFYLCASKDGTIRAGELFFGEGSRLTVL.

The genes are TRBV6-5 and TRBJ2-5; TRBD1 aligns across 8 bases. Germline V lookup: CDR1 MNHEY, CDR2 SVGAGI. V dropped 5 bases and J dropped 1; count of bases not matched to a gene: 6. The CDR3 covers 15 residues. The CDR3 bases are TGTGCCAGCAGTCTAACAGGGGGGACCCAAGAGACCCAGTACTTC. This gives the protein CASSLTGGTQETQYF.

This chain links TRBV29-1 with TRBJ1-1, with 10 bases identical to TRBD1. After removal of 6 bases from V and 5 bases from J, the junction contained 3 bases not matched to a gene. This CDR3 is built from 12 residues. CDR1 is SQVTM and CDR2 is ANQGSEA in the germline V gene. DNA for the CDR3: TGCAGCGTCCCGGGACAGGGGACTGAAGCTTTCTTT. Translation: CSVPGQGTEAFF.

The V gene is TRBV12-5, the J gene TRBJ2-2; 7 bases line up with TRBD2. Germline lookup yields CDR1 LGHNT and CDR2 FRNRAP. CDR3 length: 16 residues. With 0 bases clipped from V and 4 bases from J, the junction kept 5 bases outside the gene matches. This CDR3 is CASGLVASGRTGELFF. In DNA, the CDR3 is TGTGCTAGTGGTTTGGTGGCTAGCGGTCGCACCGGGGAGCTGTTTTTT.

The CDR3 nucleotides read TGTGCCAGCAGTTTTCTTGGTGCGGGCTATAGCAATCAGCCCCAGCATTTT. This encodes CASSFLGAGYSNQPQHF. The rearrangement links TRBV28 to TRBJ1-5; D unclear. The CDR3 extends over 17 amino acids. Per the germline V gene, CDR1 is MDHEN and CDR2 is SYDVKM. The V end was cut by 3 bases, the J end by 0 bases, with 15 bases between.

The V and J genes are TRBV5-6 and TRBJ2-2, with TRBD1 matching 9 bases. Germline loops: CDR1 SGHDT, CDR2 YYEEEE. The ends lost 4 bases at V and 4 bases at J; junction bases unmatched: 5. The CDR3 runs 15 residues. The CDR3 is CASSHGTGFTGELFF. The CDR3 coding sequence is TGTGCCAGCAGCCACGGGACAGGGTTCACCGGGGAGCTGTTTTTT. The variable domain in full, with the rest retrieved from reference TRBV5-6 and TRBJ2-2, is DAGVTQSPTHLIKTRGQQVTLRCSPKSGHDTVSWYQQALGQGPQFIFQYYEEEERQRGNFPDRFSGHQFPNYSSELNVNALLLGDSALYLCASSHGTGFTGELFFGEGSRLTVL.

The V gene is TRBV18, the J gene TRBJ2-1; 14 bases align to TRBD2. The germline V gene has CDR1 KGHSH and CDR2 LQKENI. J was trimmed by 8 bases and V by 5 bases; bases with no gene match: 11. There are 17 residues in the CDR3. The CDR3 spells CASSSLGTSGSYDEQFF. The CDR3 DNA sequence: TGTGCCAGCTCATCATTAGGGACTAGCGGGAGTTACGATGAGCAGTTCTTC.